The rows below give T cell receptor beta chains drawn from one sample of a study of long-term antiretroviral therapy in people with HIV. Sequenced by immunoSEQ multiplex PCR; TCRdb stores in-frame clones only, minus some. The sample lists about 14,000 clones, 84% occurring once. The starting material was unsorted PBMCs, obtained 0.4 years after starting antiretroviral therapy. These receptors were collected from a man aged 25-40 years with HIV. The CDR3 runs from the conserved cysteine through the conserved F or W. The D gene is left open where the match is weak. Part of the rows lack a size; the others show once, few, many or a class for expanded clones.

J gene	D gene	clone size	V gene	CDR3 protein	CDR3 DNA
TRBJ2-7	TRBD1	once	TRBV11-3	CASSLAGTGPYEQYF	TGTGCCAGCAGCTTAGCCGGGACAGGGCCCTACGAGCAGTACTTC
TRBJ1-2	TRBD1	NA	TRBV18	CASSPRTGANYGYTF	TGTGCCAGCTCACCCAGGACAGGGGCTAACTATGGCTACACCTTC
TRBJ2-7	TRBD2	NA	TRBV6-5	CASSTSSGGSYEQYF	TGTGCCAGCAGTACCTCTAGCGGGGGATCCTACGAGCAGTACTTC
TRBJ2-7	NA	NA	TRBV28	CASSKVPRKAYEQYF	TGTGCCAGCAGTAAAGTCCCCCGTAAGGCCTACGAGCAGTACTTC
TRBJ2-3	NA	NA	TRBV19	CASSLLLTDTQYF	TGTGCCAGTAGTCTACTATTAACAGATACGCAGTATTTT
TRBJ2-3	TRBD2	once	TRBV7-9	CASRASGTTVADTQYF	TGTGCCAGCAGGGCTAGCGGAACGACCGTAGCAGATACGCAGTATTTT
TRBJ1-5	NA	NA	TRBV28	CASTLGGVQPQHF	TGTGCCAGCACTTTGGGAGGGGTTCAGCCCCAGCATTTT
TRBJ1-1	NA	medium-sized	TRBV7-9	CASSPSGQQAFF	TGTGCCAGCAGCCCTAGCGGACAGCAAGCTTTCTTT
TRBJ1-5	NA	NA	TRBV6-5	CASTAGGVNQPQHF	TGTGCCAGCACCGCGGGCGGGGTTAATCAGCCCCAGCATTTT
TRBJ2-7	NA	NA	TRBV11-2	CASSTVWGAYEQYF	TGTGCCAGCAGCACGGTCTGGGGGGCGTACGAGCAGTACTTC
TRBJ2-1	NA	NA	TRBV7-8	CASSLAHNNEQFF	TGTGCCAGCAGCTTAGCACATAACAATGAGCAGTTCTTC
TRBJ2-5	NA	NA	TRBV6-5	CASSYGGRGETQYF	TGTGCCAGCAGTTACGGGGGGCGCGGAGAGACCCAGTACTTC
TRBJ1-2	NA	NA	TRBV7-8	CASSLSPGNYGYTF	TGTGCCAGCAGCTTATCGCCGGGGAACTATGGCTACACCTTC
TRBJ2-5	NA	NA	TRBV2	CASRGPSRVRPGGTQYF	TGTGCCAGCAGGGGTCCGTCGAGGGTTAGACCCGGTGGGACCCAGTACTTC
TRBJ1-1	NA	NA	TRBV2	CASSALQAGTEAFF	TGTGCCAGCAGTGCGTTGCAGGCGGGGACTGAAGCTTTCTTT
TRBJ2-3	TRBD1	NA	TRBV30	CAWSSQGIPDTQYF	TGTGCCTGGAGTTCACAGGGGATCCCAGATACGCAGTATTTT
TRBJ1-5	NA	NA	TRBV18	CASSPGSNQPQHF	TGTGCCAGCTCACCTGGTAGCAATCAGCCCCAGCATTTT
TRBJ2-6	TRBD1	NA	TRBV7-2	CASSEVGQGSSGANVLTF	TGTGCCAGCAGCGAGGTGGGACAGGGCTCCTCTGGGGCCAACGTCCTGACTTTC
TRBJ1-3	NA	NA	TRBV7-3	CASSLFPGNTIYF	TGTGCCAGCAGCTTATTTCCGGGAAACACCATATATTTT
TRBJ2-7	TRBD2	NA	TRBV4-1	CASSQPSGSWYEQYF	TGCGCCAGCAGCCAACCTAGCGGGAGTTGGTACGAGCAGTACTTC
TRBJ2-5	NA	medium-sized	TRBV27	CATATGRETQYF	TGTGCCACCGCGACAGGCCGGGAGACCCAGTACTTC
TRBJ2-7	NA	NA	TRBV7-3	CASSSQVLSGGAYEQYF	TGTGCCAGCAGCTCCCAAGTCCTTTCCGGGGGAGCCTACGAGCAGTACTTC
TRBJ2-7	TRBD2	few	TRBV5-6	CASSLAGGSGSEQYF	TGTGCCAGCAGCTTGGCGGGGGGTAGCGGGAGCGAGCAGTACTTC
TRBJ2-1	TRBD2	NA	TRBV10-3	CATTSGRTSYNEQFF	TGTGCCACCACTAGCGGGAGGACATCCTACAATGAGCAGTTCTTC
TRBJ2-3	NA	NA	TRBV28	CASSTPGDDIRDTQYF	TGTGCCAGCAGTACCCCCGGGGACGATATCAGGGATACGCAGTATTTT
TRBJ1-5	NA	few	TRBV28	CASSLTGDRIKPQHF	TGTGCCAGCAGTTTAACGGGGGACCGTATTAAGCCCCAGCATTTT
TRBJ2-1	NA	NA	TRBV11-2	CASSLVVNNEQFF	TGTGCCAGCAGCTTAGTTGTAAACAATGAGCAGTTCTTC
TRBJ1-5	NA	NA	TRBV7-2	CASSQNSNQPQHF	TGTGCCAGCAGTCAGAATAGCAATCAGCCCCAGCATTTT
TRBJ2-3	NA	NA	TRBV9	CASSVAGASDTQYF	TGTGCCAGCAGCGTAGCGGGGGCGTCAGATACGCAGTATTTT
TRBJ1-2	NA	NA	TRBV28	CASRRPGGNYGYTF	TGTGCCAGCAGGCGCCCCGGGGGTAACTATGGCTACACCTTC
TRBJ2-3	TRBD2	few	TRBV4-3	CASSQDGGSADTQYF	TGCGCCAGCAGCCAAGATGGCGGGAGCGCAGATACGCAGTATTTT
TRBJ1-2	TRBD1	NA	TRBV5-8	CASSGKGAWDGYTF	TGTGCCAGCAGCGGAAAGGGGGCGTGGGATGGCTACACCTTC
TRBJ2-7	TRBD2	NA	TRBV7-8	CASTHFDGGRAGASYEQYF	TGTGCCAGCACCCACTTTGACGGCGGGAGGGCCGGCGCCTCCTACGAGCAGTACTTC
TRBJ2-5	TRBD2	NA	TRBV27	CASSFLTGGYQETQYF	TGTGCCAGCAGTTTTTTGACGGGAGGGTACCAAGAGACCCAGTACTTC
TRBJ2-7	NA	NA	TRBV18	CASSPNQGRDEQYF	TGTGCCAGCTCACCAAACCAGGGGAGGGATGAGCAGTACTTC
TRBJ1-2	TRBD1	once	TRBV11-2	CASSTQGYGYTF	TGTGCCAGCAGCACACAGGGGTATGGCTACACCTTC